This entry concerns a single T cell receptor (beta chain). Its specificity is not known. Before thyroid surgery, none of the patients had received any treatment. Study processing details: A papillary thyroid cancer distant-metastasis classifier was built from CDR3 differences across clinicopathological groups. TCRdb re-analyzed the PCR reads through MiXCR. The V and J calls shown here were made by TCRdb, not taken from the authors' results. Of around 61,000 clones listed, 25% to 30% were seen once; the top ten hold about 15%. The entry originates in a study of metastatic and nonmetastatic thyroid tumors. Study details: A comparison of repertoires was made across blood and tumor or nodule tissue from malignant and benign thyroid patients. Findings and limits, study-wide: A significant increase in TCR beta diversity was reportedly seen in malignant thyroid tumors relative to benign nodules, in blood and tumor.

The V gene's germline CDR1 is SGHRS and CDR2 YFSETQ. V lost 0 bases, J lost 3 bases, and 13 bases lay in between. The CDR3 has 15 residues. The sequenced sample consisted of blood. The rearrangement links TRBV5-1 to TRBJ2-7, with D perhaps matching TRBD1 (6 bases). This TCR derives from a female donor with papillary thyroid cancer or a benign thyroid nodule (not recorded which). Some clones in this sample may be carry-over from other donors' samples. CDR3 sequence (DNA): TGCGCCAGCAGCTTGGACCCAGGGACACTCTACGAGCAGTACTTC. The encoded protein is CASSLDPGTLYEQYF.